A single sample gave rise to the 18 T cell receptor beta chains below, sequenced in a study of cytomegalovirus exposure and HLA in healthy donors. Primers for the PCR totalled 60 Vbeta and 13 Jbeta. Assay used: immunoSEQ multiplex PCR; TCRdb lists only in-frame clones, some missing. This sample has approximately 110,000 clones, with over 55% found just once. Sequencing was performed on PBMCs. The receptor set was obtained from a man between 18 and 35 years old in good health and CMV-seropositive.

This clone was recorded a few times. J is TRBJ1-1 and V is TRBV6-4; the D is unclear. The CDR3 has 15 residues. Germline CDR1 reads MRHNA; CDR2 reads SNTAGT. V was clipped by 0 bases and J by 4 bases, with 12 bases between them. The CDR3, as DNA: TGTGCCAGCAGTGACTCACAGAAAATGGGCACTGAAGCTTTCTTT. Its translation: CASSDSQKMGTEAFF.

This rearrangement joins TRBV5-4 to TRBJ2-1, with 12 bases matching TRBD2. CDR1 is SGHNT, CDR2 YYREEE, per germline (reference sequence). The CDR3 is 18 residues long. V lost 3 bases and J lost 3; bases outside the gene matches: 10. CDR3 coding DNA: TGTGCCAGCAGCTCGCTGACTAGCGGGGGCCCAATCTACAATGAGCAGTTCTTC. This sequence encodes CASSSLTSGGPIYNEQFF.

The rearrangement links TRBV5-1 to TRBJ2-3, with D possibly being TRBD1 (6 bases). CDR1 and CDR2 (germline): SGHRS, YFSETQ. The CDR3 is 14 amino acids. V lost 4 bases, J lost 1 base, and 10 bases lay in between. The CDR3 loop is CASSPRTGTDTQYF. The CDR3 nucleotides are TGCGCCAGCAGCCCAAGGACAGGCACAGATACGCAGTATTTT.

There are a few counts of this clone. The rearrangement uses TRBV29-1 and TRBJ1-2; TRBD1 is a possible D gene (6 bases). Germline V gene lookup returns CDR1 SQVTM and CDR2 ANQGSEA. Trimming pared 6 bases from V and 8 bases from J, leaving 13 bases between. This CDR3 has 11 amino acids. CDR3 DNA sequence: TGCAGCGTAGAATCTGGGGGCGGCTACACCTTC. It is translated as CSVESGGGYTF.

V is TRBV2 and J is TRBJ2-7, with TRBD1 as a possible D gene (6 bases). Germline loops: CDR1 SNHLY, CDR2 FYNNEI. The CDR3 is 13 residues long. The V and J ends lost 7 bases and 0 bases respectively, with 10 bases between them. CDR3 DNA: TGTGCCAGCAAGGTGGGGGCCTCCTACGAGCAGTACTTC. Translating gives CASKVGASYEQYF.

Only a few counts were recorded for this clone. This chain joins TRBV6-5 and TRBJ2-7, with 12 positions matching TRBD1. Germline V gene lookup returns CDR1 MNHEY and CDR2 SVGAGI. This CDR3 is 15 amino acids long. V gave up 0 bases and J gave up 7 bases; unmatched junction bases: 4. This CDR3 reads CASSYSGQGAGEQYF. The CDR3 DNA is TGTGCCAGCAGTTACTCGGGACAGGGGGCGGGGGAGCAGTACTTC.

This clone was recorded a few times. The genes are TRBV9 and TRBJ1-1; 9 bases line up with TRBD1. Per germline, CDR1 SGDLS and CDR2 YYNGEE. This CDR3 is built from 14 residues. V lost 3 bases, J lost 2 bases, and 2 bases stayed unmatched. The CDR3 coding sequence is TGTGCCAGCAGCGCTACAGGGGGCAACACTGAAGCTTTCTTT. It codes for CASSATGGNTEAFF. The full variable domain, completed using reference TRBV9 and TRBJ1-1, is DSGVTQTPKHLITATGQRVTLRCSPRSGDLSVYWYQQSLDQGLQFLIQYYNGEERAKGNILERFSAQQFPDLHSELNLSSLELGDSALYFCASSATGGNTEAFFGQGTRLTVV.

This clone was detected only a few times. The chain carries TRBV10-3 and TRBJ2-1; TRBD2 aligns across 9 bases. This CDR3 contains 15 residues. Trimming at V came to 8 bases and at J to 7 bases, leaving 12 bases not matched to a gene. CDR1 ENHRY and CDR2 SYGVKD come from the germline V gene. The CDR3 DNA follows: TGTGCCATCGGTGGGGGCGGGGGGGCGCGAAATGAGCAGTTCTTC. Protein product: CAIGGGGGARNEQFF.

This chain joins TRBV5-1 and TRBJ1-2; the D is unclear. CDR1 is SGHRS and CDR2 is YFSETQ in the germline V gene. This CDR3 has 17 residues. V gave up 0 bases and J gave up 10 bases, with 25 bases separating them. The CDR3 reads CASSLAEGAVRSPDYTF. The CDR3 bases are TGCGCCAGCAGCTTGGCGGAGGGCGCAGTAAGAAGCCCTGACTACACCTTC.

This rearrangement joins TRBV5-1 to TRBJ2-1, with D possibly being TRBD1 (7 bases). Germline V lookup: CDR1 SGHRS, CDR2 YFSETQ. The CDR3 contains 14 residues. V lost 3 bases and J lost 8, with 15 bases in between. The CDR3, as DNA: TGCGCCAGCAGCTCGCTAGGAGGGGGCTATGAGCAGTTCTTC. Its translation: CASSSLGGGYEQFF.

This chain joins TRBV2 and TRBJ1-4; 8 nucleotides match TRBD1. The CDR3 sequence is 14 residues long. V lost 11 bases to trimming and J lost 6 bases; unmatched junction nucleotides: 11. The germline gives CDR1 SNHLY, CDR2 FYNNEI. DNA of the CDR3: TGTGCCGGGCGACCAGGGGGCAAGGATGAAAAACTGTTTTTT. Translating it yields CAGRPGGKDEKLFF.

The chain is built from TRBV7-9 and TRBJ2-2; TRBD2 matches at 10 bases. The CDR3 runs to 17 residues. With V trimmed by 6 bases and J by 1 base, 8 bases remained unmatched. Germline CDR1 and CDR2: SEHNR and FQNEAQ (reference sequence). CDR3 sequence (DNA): TGTGCCAGCAGTTCGCCAGCGGGGGGGCTGAACACCGGGGAGCTGTTTTTT. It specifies CASSSPAGGLNTGELFF.

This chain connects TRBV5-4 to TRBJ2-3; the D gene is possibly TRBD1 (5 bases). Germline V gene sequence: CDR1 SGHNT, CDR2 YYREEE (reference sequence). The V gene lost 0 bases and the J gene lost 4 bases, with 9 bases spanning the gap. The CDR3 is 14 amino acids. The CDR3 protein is CASSLVTAPDTQYF. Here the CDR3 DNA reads TGTGCCAGCAGCTTGGTGACAGCGCCAGATACGCAGTATTTT.

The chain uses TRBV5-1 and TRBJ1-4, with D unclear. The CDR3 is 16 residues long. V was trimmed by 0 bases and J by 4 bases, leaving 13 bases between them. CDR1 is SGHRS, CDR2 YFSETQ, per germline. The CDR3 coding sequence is TGCGCCAGCAGCTTGGCCGAGGGCAGTCTTAATGAAAAACTGTTTTTT. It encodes CASSLAEGSLNEKLFF.

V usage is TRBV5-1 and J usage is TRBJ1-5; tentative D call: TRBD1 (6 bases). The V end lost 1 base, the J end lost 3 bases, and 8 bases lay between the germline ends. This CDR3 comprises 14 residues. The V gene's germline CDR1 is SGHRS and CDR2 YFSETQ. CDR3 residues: CASSLPGDNQPQHF. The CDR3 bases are TGCGCCAGCAGCTTGCCAGGGGACAATCAGCCCCAGCATTTT.

DNA of the CDR3: TGTGCCAGCAGCTCTGGGACTAGCTTGGCCGAGCAGTACTTC. This sequence encodes CASSSGTSLAEQYF. The gene calls are TRBV5-4 and TRBJ2-7; 9 nucleotides line up with TRBD2. From germline, CDR1 is SGHNT and CDR2 YYREEE (reference sequence). The CDR3 length is 14 residues. The V segment lost 3 bases and the J segment 6 bases; nucleotides outside the gene matches: 7.

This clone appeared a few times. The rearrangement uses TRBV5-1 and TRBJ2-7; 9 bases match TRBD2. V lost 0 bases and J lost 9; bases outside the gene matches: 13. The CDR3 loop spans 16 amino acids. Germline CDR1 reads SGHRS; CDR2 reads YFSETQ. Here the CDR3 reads CASSLGSGGRDNRQYF. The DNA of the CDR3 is TGCGCCAGCAGCTTGGGTAGCGGGGGCCGGGACAACAGGCAGTACTTC.

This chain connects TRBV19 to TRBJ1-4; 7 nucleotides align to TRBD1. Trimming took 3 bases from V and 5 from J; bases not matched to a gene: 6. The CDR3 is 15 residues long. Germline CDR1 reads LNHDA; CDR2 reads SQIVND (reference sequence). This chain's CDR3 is CASSMGQIENEKLFF. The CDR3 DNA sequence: TGTGCCAGTAGTATGGGACAGATCGAAAATGAAAAACTGTTTTTT.